This T cell receptor beta chain was found in a study of long-term antiretroviral therapy in people with HIV. General observations from the study: Dominating the repertoire at all time points were the clones that expanded before ART. Blood, drawn from 2004 to 2017, may reflect older ART regimens.

CDR1 is MDHEN, CDR2 SYDVKM, per germline. The length of the CDR3 is 14 residues. The V end lost 7 bases, the J end lost 0 bases, and 13 bases lay between the germline ends. Survey-level resolution applied to immunoSEQ assay v3.0. Sequenced by immunoSEQ multiplex PCR; TCRdb stores in-frame clones only, minus some. Among roughly 28,000 clones listed, 95% were seen once. Notes on this clone: Its antigen is undetermined.

The clonotype originates from a man aged 50-59 years with HIV. Sequenced material: unsorted PBMCs, taken 5.3 years after starting antiretroviral therapy. J is TRBJ2-7 and V is TRBV28; D may be TRBD1 (5 bases). The DNA of the CDR3 is TGTGCCAGCAATCCGGCGGACATCTCCTACGAGCAGTACTTC. This gives the protein CASNPADISYEQYF.